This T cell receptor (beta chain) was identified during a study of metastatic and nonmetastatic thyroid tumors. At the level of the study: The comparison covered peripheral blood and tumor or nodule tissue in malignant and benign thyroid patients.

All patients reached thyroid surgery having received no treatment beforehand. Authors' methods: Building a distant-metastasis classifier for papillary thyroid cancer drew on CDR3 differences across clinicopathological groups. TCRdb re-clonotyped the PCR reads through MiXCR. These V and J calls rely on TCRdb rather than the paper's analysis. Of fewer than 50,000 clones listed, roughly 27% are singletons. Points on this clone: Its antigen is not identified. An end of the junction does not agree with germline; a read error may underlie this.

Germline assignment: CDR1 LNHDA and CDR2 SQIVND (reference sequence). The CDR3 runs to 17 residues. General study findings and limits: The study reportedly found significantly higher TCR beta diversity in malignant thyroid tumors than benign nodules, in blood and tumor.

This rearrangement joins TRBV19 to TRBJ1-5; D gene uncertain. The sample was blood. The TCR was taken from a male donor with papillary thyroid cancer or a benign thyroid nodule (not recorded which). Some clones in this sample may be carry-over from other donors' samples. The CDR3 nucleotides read TGTGCCAGCAGTATAATCTCGTGGGTAACGGTCGTTCAGCCCCAGCATTTT. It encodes CASSIISWVTVVQPQHF.